What follows are 11 T cell receptor beta chains derived from one specimen sequenced in a study of blood T cell repertoires in COVID-19. Measured with immunoSEQ multiplex PCR; TCRdb has only the in-frame clones, and not every one. The repertoire consists of under 200,000 clones, with around 79% occurring once and the leading ten covering around 20%. Specimen: PBMCs or T cells enriched from blood (not recorded which). The receptors stem from a woman in her 70s in a cohort exposed to, infected with or recovered from COVID-19 (not recorded which).

The rearrangement uses TRBV19 and TRBJ2-1; 10 positions agree with TRBD2. This CDR3 is built from 14 residues. Germline lookup yields CDR1 LNHDA and CDR2 SQIVND (reference sequence). Trimming took 7 bases from V and 4 from J; bases not matched to a gene: 4. CDR3 residues: CASKRTSGYNEQFF. The CDR3 bases are TGTGCCAGTAAAAGGACTAGCGGTTACAATGAGCAGTTCTTC.

This chain connects TRBV5-4 to TRBJ2-3; 12 bases agree with TRBD2. The CDR3 length is 16 residues. J gave up 4 bases and V 3 bases, and 6 bases lay outside the gene matches. The germline gives CDR1 SGHNT, CDR2 YYREEE (reference sequence). CDR3 coding DNA: TGTGCCAGCAGCTCCCCTAGCGGGAGGGCCCCAGATACGCAGTATTTT. The encoded protein is CASSSPSGRAPDTQYF.

The chain is built from TRBV15 and TRBJ2-6; D is unclear. CDR3 length: 15 residues. With 2 bases removed from V and 0 bases from J, the gap between germline ends came to 5 bases. Germline lookup yields CDR1 LNHNV and CDR2 YYDKDF (reference sequence). In DNA form, the CDR3 reads TGTGCCACCAGCAGATGGGCCTCTGGGGCCAACGTCCTGACTTTC. As protein: CATSRWASGANVLTF.

The chain is built from TRBV4-1 and TRBJ1-1, with D possibly matching TRBD1 (5 bases). The CDR3 consists of 13 residues. Deletions cut 1 base from V and 7 bases from J, with 10 bases between. Looked up from germline, CDR1 is MGHRA and CDR2 is YSYEKL. The CDR3 nucleotides are TGCGCCAGCAGCCAAGGGGGGGGTCTTGAAGCTTTCTTT. This translates into CASSQGGGLEAFF.

The chain joins TRBV18 to TRBJ1-1; no firm D call. This CDR3 is 11 amino acids long. V gave up 3 bases and J gave up 5 bases, with 4 bases separating them. Germline V CDR1 and CDR2: KGHSH, LQKENI. As DNA, the CDR3 is TGTGCCAGCTCACCCGGGACTGAAGCTTTCTTT. The encoded protein is CASSPGTEAFF.

CDR3 loop: CATSDLQRTSGRQSYNEQFF. CDR3 nucleotide sequence: TGTGCCACCAGTGACCTACAGAGGACTAGCGGGAGACAGTCCTACAATGAGCAGTTCTTC. The chain employs TRBV24-1 and TRBJ2-1, with 13 bases lining up with TRBD2. The CDR3 has 20 amino acids. Trimming removed 4 bases from V and 1 base from J; junction bases left unmatched: 12. Looked up from germline, CDR1 is KGHDR and CDR2 is SFDVKD.

The chain links TRBV28 to TRBJ1-5; a weak D match, TRBD1 (6 bases). The V gene's germline CDR1 is MDHEN and CDR2 SYDVKM. CDR3 length equals 15 residues. V dropped 6 bases and J dropped 3 bases, with 15 bases sitting between them. This CDR3 is CASRTSGTINQPQHF. Written as DNA, the CDR3 is TGTGCCAGCAGAACCTCCGGGACAATCAATCAGCCCCAGCATTTT.

This clone was observed a single time. The chain recombines TRBV5-1 with TRBJ2-3; D uncertain. Germline V CDR1 and CDR2: SGHRS, YFSETQ. V shed 1 base and J shed 4 bases, with 4 bases lying between them. There are 12 residues in the CDR3. The CDR3: CASSLTADTQYF. The CDR3 DNA follows: TGCGCCAGCAGCTTGACAGCAGATACGCAGTATTTT. Supplemented by reference TRBV5-1 and TRBJ2-3, the full variable domain reads KAGVTQTPRYLIKTRGQQVTLSCSPISGHRSVSWYQQTPGQGLQFLFEYFSETQRNKGNFPGRFSGRQFSNSRSEMNVSTLELGDSALYLCASSLTADTQYFGPGTRLTVL.

The chain employs TRBV7-9 and TRBJ1-1; D may be TRBD1 (5 bases). Germline V lookup: CDR1 SEHNR, CDR2 FQNEAQ (reference sequence). The V and J ends lost 5 bases and 10 bases respectively, with 11 bases between them. CDR3 length: 11 residues. The CDR3 is CASSQTGGAFF. The DNA for the CDR3 is TGTGCCAGCAGCCAGACCGGGGGAGCTTTCTTT.

The V gene is TRBV7-9, the J gene TRBJ2-6, with D perhaps matching TRBD2 (5 bases). Germline V gene sequence: CDR1 SEHNR, CDR2 FQNEAQ (reference sequence). V lost 1 base to trimming and J lost 2 bases, with 6 bases between them. The CDR3 has 15 amino acids. The CDR3 spells CASSLGETGANVLTF. Here the CDR3 DNA reads TGTGCCAGCAGCTTAGGGGAGACTGGGGCCAACGTCCTGACTTTC.

The V and J genes are TRBV28 and TRBJ1-2, with D unclear. The V end was cut by 4 bases, the J end by 8 bases, with 8 bases between. Germline V gene lookup returns CDR1 MDHEN and CDR2 SYDVKM. The CDR3 is 11 residues long. CDR3 sequence: CASSSDSGYTF. The CDR3 DNA reads as TGTGCCAGCAGTTCGGACTCAGGCTACACCTTC.